A selection of T cell receptor beta chains follows, all from one sample in a study of blood T cell repertoires in COVID-19. Profiled with immunoSEQ multiplex PCR; TCRdb holds only in-frame clones, not every one. This sample has 200,000 to 250,000 clones, with just under 85% found just once. Sequenced material: PBMCs or T cells enriched from blood (not recorded which). The receptors stem from a middle-aged woman with acute COVID-19. CDR3s include the opening cysteine and the closing phenylalanine or tryptophan. A D gene is named only where the DNA matches it firmly. A row's size may be missing; if present it is once, few, many or a size class.

clone_size	d_call	v_call	j_call	cdr3_nt	cdr3_aa
.	TRBD1	TRBV25-1	TRBJ1-4	TGTGCCAGTACGGACAGGGGGGCTAATGAAAAACTGTTTTTT	CASTDRGANEKLFF
.	TRBD1	TRBV6-5	TRBJ2-7	TGTGCCAGCAGTATCACGGGACAGCACTACGAGCAGTACTTC	CASSITGQHYEQYF
.	TRBD1	TRBV10-3	TRBJ2-7	TGTGCCATCAAGGTTGGGACAGGGGCCTACGAGCAGTACTTC	CAIKVGTGAYEQYF
once	TRBD2	TRBV9	TRBJ2-1	TGTGCCAGCAGCGCCGTCATCAGCGGGAGCTCCTACAATGAGCAGTTCTTC	CASSAVISGSSYNEQFF
.	.	TRBV27	TRBJ1-1	TGTGCCAGCAGTTTACGCGGGGGGAGGATGAACACTGAAGCTTTCTTT	CASSLRGGRMNTEAFF
few	.	TRBV11-2	TRBJ1-6	TGTGCCAGCAGCTTTTCAGGGGAAAATTCACCCCTCCACTTT	CASSFSGENSPLHF
.	.	TRBV7-6	TRBJ1-1	TGTGCCAGCAGCTCGCAGGGTCCCCTGAACACTGAAGCTTTCTTT	CASSSQGPLNTEAFF
.	TRBD2	TRBV7-2	TRBJ2-3	TGTGCCAGCAGCGCATTAGCGGGAGCCACAGATACGCAGTATTTT	CASSALAGATDTQYF
.	.	TRBV30	TRBJ1-2	TGTGCCTGGAGTGTACTGAACTCCTATGGCTACACCTTC	CAWSVLNSYGYTF
.	TRBD2	TRBV7-9	TRBJ2-2	TGTGCCAGCAGCTTACCTAGCGGGGGAGTCTTCACCGGGGAGCTGTTTTTT	CASSLPSGGVFTGELFF
.	TRBD2	TRBV3-1/TRBV3-2	TRBJ2-7	TGTGCCAGCAGCCGGCGGCGGGAGAGCTCCTACGAGCAGTACTTC	CASSRRRESSYEQYF
.	.	TRBV11-2	TRBJ1-1	TGTGCCAGCAGCTTACAAGGCCGGGGAGTCACTGAAGCTTTCTTT	CASSLQGRGVTEAFF
.	.	TRBV6-5	TRBJ1-5	TGTGCCAGCACCGGAGAGGGACTCCCGAATCAGCCCCAGCATTTT	CASTGEGLPNQPQHF
.	.	TRBV7-9	TRBJ1-1	TGTGCCAGCAGCTTAATGGAGGACAACACTGAAGCTTTCTTT	CASSLMEDNTEAFF
.	.	TRBV18	TRBJ2-4	TGTGCCAGCTCCCCCGGGGTGCGGGCCAAAAACATTCAGTACTTC	CASSPGVRAKNIQYF
.	TRBD2	TRBV7-9	TRBJ2-3	TGTGCCAGCAGCTTCGGACTAGCGGGAGGGCCAGATACGCAGTATTTT	CASSFGLAGGPDTQYF
.	TRBD1	TRBV19	TRBJ1-5	TGTGCCAGTAGGCAGACAGGGAACGGCAATCAGCCCCAGCATTTT	CASRQTGNGNQPQHF